Here is one T cell receptor beta chain with its context. Its antigen is undetermined. Trimming took 6 bases from V and 2 from J, leaving 13 bases between them. Per germline, CDR1 SGHRS and CDR2 YFSETQ. This CDR3 comprises 14 residues. TCRdb fed the 5' RACE reads into MiXCR, producing one record per CDR3 protein. The sample consists of more than 300,000 distinct CDR3 sequences, roughly 15% of them appearing once. The record originates from a study of T-cell memory formation after mild COVID-19. Study-wide findings and caveats: The pre-infection memory compartment contained some responding clones, suggesting cross-reactive memory joined.

Material for sequencing was PBMCs or a T cell subset sorted from them (not recorded which). The V and J genes are TRBV5-1 and TRBJ2-3, with D unclear. The clonotype comes from a man between 18 and 29 years old who had mild COVID-19 (a few samples of this study predate the infection). Cell type and time point are not known. The CDR3 DNA follows: TGCGCCAGCAACTTTCAAGAAACCACAGATACGCAGTATTTT. Translated: CASNFQETTDTQYF.